This is a list of T cell receptor beta chains from one sample in a study of blood T cells in healthy people across ages. TCRdb analysed the 5' RACE reads with MiXCR anew, one entry per CDR3 protein. The sample holds around 2 million distinct CDR3 sequences; approximately 40% are singletons and the top ten take about 23%. The sequencing sample was made of blood. The receptors stem from a human donor in good health. The CDR3 runs from the conserved cysteine through the conserved F or W. The D gene is left open where the match is weak. Rows give clone size only sometimes, using once, few, many, or a class for an expanded clone.

J | D | V | size | DNA | CDR3
TRBJ2-7 | - | TRBV20-1 | - | TGCAGTGTTAGTTTCACAGGACTCATTCACGAGGAGCAGTACTTC | CSVSFTGLIHEEQYF
TRBJ2-6 | - | TRBV4-2 | few | TGTGCCAGCAGCCAAGGGGACACCATCTCTGGGGCCAACGTCCTGACTTTC | CASSQGDTISGANVLTF
TRBJ1-5 | TRBD1 | TRBV2 | once | TGTGCCAGCAGGGCGGGACAGGCCCCCAATCAGCCCCAGCAGTTT | CASRAGQAPNQPQQF
TRBJ2-7 | - | TRBV4-1 | many | TGCGCCAGCAGCCAAGAGTACGAGCAGTACTTC | CASSQEYEQYF
TRBJ1-2 | - | TRBV4-3 | - | TGCGCCGGCAGCCAAGATCATAGGACAGAGGCCTATGGCTACACCTTC | CAGSQDHRTEAYGYTF
TRBJ1-1 | TRBD1 | TRBV20-1 | - | TGCAGTGCTAGGGAGACAGGGGGGCCCACTGAAGCTTTCTTT | CSARETGGPTEAFF
TRBJ1-1 | TRBD1 | TRBV12-3/TRBV12-4 | - | TGTGCCAGCAGCCCAAACCGGGACAGGGTCGCTGAAGCTTTCTTT | CASSPNRDRVAEAFF
TRBJ2-4 | TRBD1 | TRBV7-9 | - | TGTGCCAGCAGCACCCGACAGGGGGACTTCGATGAGCAGTACTTC | CASSTRQGDFDEQYF
TRBJ1-2 | - | TRBV7-2 | few | TGTGCCAGCAGCCCCTTGGGGGGGGCAAGTAACTATGGCTACACCTTC | CASSPLGGASNYGYTF
TRBJ1-2 | TRBD1 | TRBV5-1 | - | TGCGCCAGCAGCTTGGAGGCAGGGGGAGGTGGCTACACCTTC | CASSLEAGGGGYTF
TRBJ2-2 | - | TRBV20-1 | few | TGCAGTGCTCCCGGACCAGAGAACACCGGGGAGCTGTTTTTT | CSAPGPENTGELFF
TRBJ2-7 | - | TRBV7-2 | - | TGTGCCAGCAGCCTTGTAGCGAGTAGCTCCTACGAGCAGTACTTC | CASSLVASSSYEQYF
TRBJ1-6 | - | TRBV4-3 | - | TGCGCCAGCAGCCAAGATGAGGGTTCTTCACCCCTCCACTTT | CASSQDEGSSPLHF
TRBJ1-1 | - | TRBV20-1 | few | TGCAGTGCGCTGGACAGCCCGGACACTGAAGCTTTCTTT | CSALDSPDTEAFF
TRBJ2-1 | TRBD2 | TRBV20-1 | - | TGCAGTGCTAGATCCCCCGGGACTAGCGGCGACAATGGGCAGTTCTTC | CSARSPGTSGDNGQFF
TRBJ2-7 | - | TRBV2 | few | TGTGCCAGCAGTGAAGCATACGGGCAGTACTTC | CASSEAYGQYF
TRBJ1-2 | TRBD1 | TRBV11-2 | many | TGTGCCAGCAGCCGTCTATCCGGGACAGGGGGCTCAAACTATGGCTACACCTTC | CASSRLSGTGGSNYGYTF
TRBJ2-2 | - | TRBV6-5 | few | TGTGCCAGCAGTACTTACAGCGGGGAGCTGTTTTTT | CASSTYSGELFF
TRBJ2-1 | - | TRBV3-1 | - | TGTGCCGGCAGCACTCAGGACTCCTACGAGCAGTTCTTC | CAGSTQDSYEQFF
TRBJ1-5 | - | TRBV6-2/TRBV6-3 | - | TGTGCCAGCAGTTACTCGAGCCAGGGTGGCAATCAGCCCCAGCATTTT | CASSYSSQGGNQPQHF
TRBJ2-1 | - | TRBV24-1 | - | TGTGCCACCAGTGATTACGGGATATTCTCCTACAATGAGCAGTTCTTC | CATSDYGIFSYNEQFF
TRBJ1-2 | - | TRBV12-3/TRBV12-4 | - | TGTGCCAGCAGTTTTTCTACGGGACACAGCTATGGCTACACCTTC | CASSFSTGHSYGYTF
TRBJ2-7 | - | TRBV6-2/TRBV6-3 | - | TGTGCCAGCAAATGGGAGTCCGCATCCTCCGAGCAGTACTTC | CASKWESASSEQYF